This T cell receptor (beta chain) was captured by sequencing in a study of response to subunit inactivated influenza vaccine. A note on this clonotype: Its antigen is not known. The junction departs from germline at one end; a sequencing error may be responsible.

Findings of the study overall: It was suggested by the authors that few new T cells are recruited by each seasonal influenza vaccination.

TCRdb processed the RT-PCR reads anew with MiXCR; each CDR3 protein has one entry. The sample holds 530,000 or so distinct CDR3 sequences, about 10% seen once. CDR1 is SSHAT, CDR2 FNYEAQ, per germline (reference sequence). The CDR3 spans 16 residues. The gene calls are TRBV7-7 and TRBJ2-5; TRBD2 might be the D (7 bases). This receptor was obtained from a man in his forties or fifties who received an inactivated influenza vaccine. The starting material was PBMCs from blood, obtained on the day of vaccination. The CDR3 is CASSLNLRGPGETQYF. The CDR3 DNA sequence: TGTGCTAGCAGCTTAAACTTGCGGGGGCCGGGGGAGACCCAGTACTTC.